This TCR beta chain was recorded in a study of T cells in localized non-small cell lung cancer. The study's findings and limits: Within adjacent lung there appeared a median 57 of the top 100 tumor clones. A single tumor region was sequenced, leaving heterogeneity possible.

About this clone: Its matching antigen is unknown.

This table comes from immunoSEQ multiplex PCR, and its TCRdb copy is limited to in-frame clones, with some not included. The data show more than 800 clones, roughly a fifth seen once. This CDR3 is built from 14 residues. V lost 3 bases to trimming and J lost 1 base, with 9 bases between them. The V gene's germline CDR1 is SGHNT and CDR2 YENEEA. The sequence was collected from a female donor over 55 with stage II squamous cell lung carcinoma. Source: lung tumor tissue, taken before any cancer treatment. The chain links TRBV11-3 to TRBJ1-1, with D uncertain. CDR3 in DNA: TGTGCCAGCAGCTTGACCCTGGGGAACACTGAAGCTTTCTTT. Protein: CASSLTLGNTEAFF.